These 7 T cell receptor beta chains share one sample of origin, sequenced in a study of early T cells in non-severe SARS-CoV-2 infection. TCRdb fed the 5' RACE reads into MiXCR, producing one record per CDR3 protein. The sample gives roughly 83,000 distinct CDR3 sequences, roughly a tenth of which show up once; approximately 8% is in the top ten. Sequencing used whole blood, obtained at baseline. The receptors come from an adult who was a healthcare worker with PCR-confirmed SARS-CoV-2 infection or an uninfected control (not recorded which).

The V gene is TRBV10-2, the J gene TRBJ2-7; D possibly matches TRBD1 or TRBD2 (5 bases each). The CDR3 is 14 residues long. Trimming stripped 10 bases from V and 3 bases from J, with 19 bases between. Per the germline V gene, CDR1 is WSHSY and CDR2 is SAAADI. The CDR3 DNA reads as TGCGCCACCCATGTCCGGGAAGACAGCTACGAGCAGTACTTC. Protein sequence: CATHVREDSYEQYF.

The sample holds many counts of this clonotype. This sequence joins TRBV30 and TRBJ1-2; D is unresolved. V lost 4 bases and J 2 bases, leaving 14 bases between the germline ends. Germline V gene sequence: CDR1 GTSNPN, CDR2 SVGIG (reference sequence). CDR3 length equals 14 residues. This CDR3 reads CAWIGPGENYGYTF. The CDR3 nucleotides are TGTGCCTGGATTGGACCAGGAGAAAACTATGGCTACACCTTC.

This clonotype was counted ten times or more. The DNA is left out, because the CDR3 cannot be placed on it with certainty; the CDR3 is given as TCRdb lists it. The chain has TRBV28 and TRBJ2-7; TRBD1 is the table's D call and was not checked against the DNA. CDR1 is MDHEN, CDR2 SYDVKM, per germline. The CDR3 length is 15 residues, termini included. CDR3: CASSFGNGGVYEQYF.

The chain employs TRBV28 and TRBJ2-1, with 7 bases fitting TRBD2. V shed 5 bases, J shed 6 bases, and the junction held 4 bases outside the gene matches. Germline CDR1 reads MDHEN; CDR2 reads SYDVKM. The CDR3 sequence is 13 residues long. The CDR3 nucleotides are TGTGCCAGCAGTCCCAGGACTAGCAATGAGCAGTTCTTC. Protein product: CASSPRTSNEQFF.

This clonotype was seen more than once but under ten times. This chain uses TRBV7-9 with TRBJ1-2; D gene ambiguous. CDR3 length: 12 amino acids. Between the trimmed V and J ends, which lost 1 base and 8 bases, there was a span of 8 bases. CDR1 is SEHNR, CDR2 FQNEAQ, per germline (reference sequence). CDR3 amino acids: CASSLEYRGYTF. As DNA, the CDR3 is TGTGCCAGCAGCTTAGAATATAGGGGCTACACCTTC.

The V gene is TRBV20-1, the J gene TRBJ2-7; TRBD2 is a possible D gene (5 bases). The CDR3 has 12 residues. Trimming stripped 3 bases from V and 5 bases from J, with 11 bases between. CDR1 and CDR2 (germline): DFQATT, SNEGSKA (reference sequence). CDR3 DNA: TGCAGTGCTAGCGGGAAGATCCACGAGCAGTACTTC. This encodes CSASGKIHEQYF.

This clonotype was seen ten or more times. The chain employs TRBV20-1 and TRBJ2-1; perhaps D is TRBD1 or TRBD2 (5 bases each). The CDR3 loop spans 13 amino acids. Trimming took off 3 bases at V and 8 bases at J, with 14 bases between the two ends. The germline gives CDR1 DFQATT, CDR2 SNEGSKA (reference sequence). Written as DNA, the CDR3 is TGCAGTGCTAGTCATCGGGGCCGGGATGAGCAGTTCTTC. As protein: CSASHRGRDEQFF.